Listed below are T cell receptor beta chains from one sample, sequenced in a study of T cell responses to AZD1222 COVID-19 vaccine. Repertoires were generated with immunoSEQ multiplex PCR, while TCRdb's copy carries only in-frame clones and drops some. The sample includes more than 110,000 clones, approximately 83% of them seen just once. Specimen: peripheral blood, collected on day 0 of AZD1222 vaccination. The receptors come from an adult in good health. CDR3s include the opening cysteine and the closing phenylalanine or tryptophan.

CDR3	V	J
CATSGRPTNEQYF	TRBV15	TRBJ2-7
CASSTLQGAGDTQYF	TRBV19	TRBJ2-3
CASSPTSSDSGQYF	TRBV18	TRBJ2-7
CASSQVRGQGATNEKLFF	TRBV3-1/TRBV3-2	TRBJ1-4
CASSSPGQGDNEQFF	TRBV7-8	TRBJ2-1
CASRKPGTNTEAFF	TRBV11-2	TRBJ1-1
CASRPSGQATEAFF	TRBV7-9	TRBJ1-1
CATSRGAYGYTF	TRBV15	TRBJ1-2
CASSGGPDNSGYTF	TRBV6-2/TRBV6-3	TRBJ1-2
CASSHIKNTEAFF	TRBV4-1	TRBJ1-1
CASSLGALDWELYGYTF	TRBV28	TRBJ1-2
CASSEARGQAGGYTF	TRBV2	TRBJ1-2
CASSLNRDVKTQYF	TRBV7-2	TRBJ2-5
CASSDSITEAFF	TRBV6-1	TRBJ1-1
CASSPGLDPSNEQFF	TRBV5-1	TRBJ2-1
CASSPSGGETQYF	TRBV3-1/TRBV3-2	TRBJ2-5
CASSVSPPQGASTDTQYF	TRBV6-1	TRBJ2-3
CASSVAGNQPQHF	TRBV9	TRBJ1-5
CASSQPDRQETQYF	TRBV5-4	TRBJ2-5
CASNTGGTGGGYTF	TRBV6-5	TRBJ1-2
CASSLIYGSSYNEQFF	TRBV5-1	TRBJ2-1
CASSPRDRLILGQPQHF	TRBV28	TRBJ1-5
CAWSVLENQPQHF	TRBV30	TRBJ1-5
CAIRGQGKTYEQYF	TRBV10-3	TRBJ2-7
CASSPDPGGNRARTQYF	TRBV4-2	NA
CASSSQGLYEKLFF	TRBV27	TRBJ1-4
CASSSTGLAGSYEQYF	TRBV7-2	TRBJ2-7
CASSLSREGEQFF	TRBV7-2	TRBJ2-1
CASRTPGQGYEQYF	TRBV28	TRBJ2-7
CASGQGGQPQHF	TRBV7-9	TRBJ1-5
CASSMYGEGNYGYTF	TRBV19	TRBJ1-2
CASSLSGPRDTIYF	TRBV5-1	TRBJ1-3
CASRNLGSYNSPLHF	TRBV27	TRBJ1-6
CASRGTGTEAFF	TRBV6-5	TRBJ1-1
CASRTDRGINQPQHF	TRBV16	TRBJ1-5
CASSPDSATPNSPLHF	TRBV6-2/TRBV6-3	TRBJ1-6
CASSPPGRVATEAFF	TRBV18	TRBJ1-1
CASSPISTGELFF	TRBV7-9	TRBJ2-2
CASSSGQGVQPQHF	TRBV7-2	TRBJ1-5
CASSVAGLSNQPQHF	TRBV9	TRBJ1-5
CASSDPGELFF	TRBV12-3/TRBV12-4	TRBJ2-2
CSVSSGTGDSPLHF	TRBV29-1	TRBJ1-6
CATSGTSGVQTQYF	TRBV15	TRBJ2-5
CASSFSEAFF	TRBV12-3/TRBV12-4	TRBJ1-1
CASSLASAYGYTF	TRBV5-6	TRBJ1-2
CASSGYGYYTF	TRBV2	TRBJ1-2
CASSLVLDSNTGELFF	TRBV5-1	TRBJ2-2
CASSLDGLYNSPLHF	TRBV5-1	TRBJ1-6
CASSQEDGLPREKLFF	TRBV4-2	TRBJ1-4
CASSRDRGYEAFF	TRBV11-2	TRBJ1-1
CSASGGDETQYF	TRBV29-1	TRBJ2-5
CASSQGGGTDTQYF	TRBV4-2	TRBJ2-3
CATAMQGAQGGYTF	TRBV6-4	TRBJ1-2
CASSLLAPTDTQYF	TRBV6-5	TRBJ2-3